The subject of this entry is one T cell receptor beta chain. No antigen is known for it. With 60 Vbeta and 13 Jbeta primers, the PCR was carried out. Here immunoSEQ multiplex PCR was the method, and the copy in TCRdb shows in-frame clones only, minus some. The data show about 210,000 clones, more than 75% seen once. The sample comes from a study of cytomegalovirus exposure and HLA in healthy donors. Findings of the study overall: Further analysis, carried out later, found HLA-associated TCR beta chains more clonally expanded than equally common other chains. Later work found that TCR association rates differed between HLA loci; DRB1 had the most and HLA-C the fewest. A later analysis reported that several of the most significant clusters appeared to be linked to common viral pathogens, among them Epstein-Barr virus.

The sequence was collected from a male donor in good health and CMV-seropositive. Sequences were obtained from PBMCs.

CDR3 coding DNA: TGCGCCAGCAGCCGACAGGAGGCCTCGGACACTGAAGCTTTCTTT. Translating gives CASSRQEASDTEAFF. The chain combines TRBV4-1 with TRBJ1-1; TRBD1 might be the D (6 bases). The CDR3 is 15 amino acids. V lost 4 bases to trimming and J lost 3 bases, with 15 bases between them. Per the germline V gene, CDR1 is MGHRA and CDR2 is YSYEKL.